This TCR beta chain was documented in a study of blood T cell repertoires in COVID-19. Study background: COVID-19 samples collected from the United States, Italy and Spain covered acute and convalescent phases.

Looked up from germline, CDR1 is MNHEY and CDR2 is SVGEGT. The V gene lost 5 bases and the J gene lost 4 bases, with 8 bases spanning the gap. CDR3 length equals 13 residues. Under the authors' procedure: Estimation of nucleated cell counts was performed using reference gene primer amplification. Sequencing used immunoSEQ multiplex PCR; TCRdb keeps in-frame clones, though not all of them. The V and J calls and clone size were taken over from that table, and D and trimming were inferred from the DNA. The sample includes over 150,000 clones, around four fifths of them seen just once. In terms of age and location, participants ranged from roughly 18 to 90 years and lived in roughly 22 US areas. Cohort 3 recovered donors had two negative PCRs, clearance, or symptom resolution.

V gene TRBV6-2 or TRBV6-3 combines with J gene TRBJ2-2; TRBD1 might be the D (5 bases). This receptor was obtained from a man aged 35 to 55 who had recovered from COVID-19. Sequenced: PBMCs or T cells enriched from blood (not recorded which). CDR3 coding DNA: TGTGCCAGCAGTAGACAGTCCACCGGGGAGCTGTTTTTT. It specifies CASSRQSTGELFF.